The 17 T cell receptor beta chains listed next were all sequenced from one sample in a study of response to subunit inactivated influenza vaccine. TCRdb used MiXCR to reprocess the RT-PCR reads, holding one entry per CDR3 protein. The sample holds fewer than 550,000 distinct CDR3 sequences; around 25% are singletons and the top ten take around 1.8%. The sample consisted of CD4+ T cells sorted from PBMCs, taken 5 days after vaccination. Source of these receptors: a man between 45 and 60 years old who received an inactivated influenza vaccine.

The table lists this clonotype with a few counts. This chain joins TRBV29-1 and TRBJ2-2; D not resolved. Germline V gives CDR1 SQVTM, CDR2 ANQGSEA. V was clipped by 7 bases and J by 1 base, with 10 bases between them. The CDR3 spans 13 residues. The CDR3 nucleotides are TGCAGCGCCGCTTCAGGGAACACCGGGGAGCTGTTTTTT. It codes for CSAASGNTGELFF.

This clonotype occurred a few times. DNA of the CDR3: TGCAGTGCTAGATACGACAGGGGCTCCTACGAGCAGTACTTC. It translates to CSARYDRGSYEQYF. This chain joins TRBV20-1 and TRBJ2-7; TRBD1 matches 8 bases. This CDR3 spans 14 amino acids. V trimming: 2 bases; J trimming: 0 bases; junction bases outside the gene matches: 3. CDR1 and CDR2 (germline): DFQATT, SNEGSKA (reference sequence).

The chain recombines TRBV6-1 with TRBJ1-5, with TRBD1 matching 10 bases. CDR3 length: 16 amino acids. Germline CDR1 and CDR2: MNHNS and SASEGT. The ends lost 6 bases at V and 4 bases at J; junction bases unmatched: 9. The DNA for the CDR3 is TGTGCCAGCAGCAGTCTGACAGGGGGCCGGAATCAGCCCCAGCATTTT. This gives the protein CASSSLTGGRNQPQHF.

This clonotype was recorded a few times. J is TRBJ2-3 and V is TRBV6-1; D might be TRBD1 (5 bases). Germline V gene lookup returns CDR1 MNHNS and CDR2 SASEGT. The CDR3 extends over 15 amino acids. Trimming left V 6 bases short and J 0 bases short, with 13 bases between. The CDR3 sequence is CASSLTAVSTDTQYF. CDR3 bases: TGTGCCAGCAGCCTGACAGCAGTTAGCACAGATACGCAGTATTTT.

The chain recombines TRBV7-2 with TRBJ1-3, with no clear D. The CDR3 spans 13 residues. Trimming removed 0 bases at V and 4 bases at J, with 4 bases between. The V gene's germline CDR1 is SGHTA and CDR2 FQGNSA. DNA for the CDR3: TGTGCCAGCAGCTTAGCGACAGGAAACACCATATATTTT. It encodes CASSLATGNTIYF.

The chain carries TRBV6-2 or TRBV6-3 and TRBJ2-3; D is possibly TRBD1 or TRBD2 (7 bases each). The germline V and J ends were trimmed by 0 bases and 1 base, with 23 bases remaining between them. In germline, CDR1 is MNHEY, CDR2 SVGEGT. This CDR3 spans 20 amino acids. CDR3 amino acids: CASSYSSLRQGGVGTDTQYF. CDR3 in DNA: TGTGCCAGCAGTTACTCCTCTCTCCGACAGGGAGGGGTAGGCACAGATACGCAGTATTTT.

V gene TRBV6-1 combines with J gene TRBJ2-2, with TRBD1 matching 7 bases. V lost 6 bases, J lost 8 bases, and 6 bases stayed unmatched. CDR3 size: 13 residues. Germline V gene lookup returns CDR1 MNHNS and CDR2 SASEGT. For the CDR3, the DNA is TGTGCCAGCAGCCAAACAGGGGCTGGGGAGCTGTTTTTT. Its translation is CASSQTGAGELFF.

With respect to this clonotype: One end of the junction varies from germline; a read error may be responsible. The CDR3 sequence: CTFSSGTSGRARSYNQQFF. CDR3 DNA sequence: TGTACCTTCAGTTCAGGGACTAGCGGGAGGGCCAGGTCCTACAATCAGCAGTTCTTC. The chain couples TRBV12-3 or TRBV12-4 to TRBJ2-1; 16 positions match TRBD2. This CDR3 is built from 19 residues.

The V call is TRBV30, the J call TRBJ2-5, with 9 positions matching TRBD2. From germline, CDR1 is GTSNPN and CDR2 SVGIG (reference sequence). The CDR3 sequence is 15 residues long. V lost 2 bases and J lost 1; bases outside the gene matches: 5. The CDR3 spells CAWSFGGRAQETQYF. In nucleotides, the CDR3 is TGTGCCTGGAGTTTTGGCGGGAGGGCCCAAGAGACCCAGTACTTC.

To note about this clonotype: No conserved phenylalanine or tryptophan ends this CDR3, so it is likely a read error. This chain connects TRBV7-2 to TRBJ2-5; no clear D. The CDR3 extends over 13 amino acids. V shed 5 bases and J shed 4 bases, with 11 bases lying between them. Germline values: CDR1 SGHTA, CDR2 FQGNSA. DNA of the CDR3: TGTGCCAGCAGCCGTGTCGGGTTAGAGACCCAGTACCTC. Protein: CASSRVGLETQYL.

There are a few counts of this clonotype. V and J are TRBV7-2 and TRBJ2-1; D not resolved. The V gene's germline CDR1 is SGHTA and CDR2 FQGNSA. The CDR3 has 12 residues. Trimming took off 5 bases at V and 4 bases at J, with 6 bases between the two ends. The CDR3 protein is CASSHRYNEQFF. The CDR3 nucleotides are TGTGCCAGCAGCCATCGTTACAATGAGCAGTTCTTC.

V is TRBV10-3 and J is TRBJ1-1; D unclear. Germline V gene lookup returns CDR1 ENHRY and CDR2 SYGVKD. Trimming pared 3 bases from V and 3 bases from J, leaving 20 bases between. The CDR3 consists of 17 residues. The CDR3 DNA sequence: TGTGCCATCAGTGACTATCGGGTCCGGGAATTGGACACTGAAGCTTTCTTT. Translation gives CAISDYRVRELDTEAFF.

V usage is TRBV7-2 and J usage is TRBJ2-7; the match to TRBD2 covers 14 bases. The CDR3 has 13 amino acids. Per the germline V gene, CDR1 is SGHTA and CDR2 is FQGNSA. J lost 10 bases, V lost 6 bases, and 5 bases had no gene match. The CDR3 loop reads CASRKGLAGGQYF. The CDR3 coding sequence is TGTGCCAGCAGAAAAGGACTAGCGGGAGGTCAGTACTTC.

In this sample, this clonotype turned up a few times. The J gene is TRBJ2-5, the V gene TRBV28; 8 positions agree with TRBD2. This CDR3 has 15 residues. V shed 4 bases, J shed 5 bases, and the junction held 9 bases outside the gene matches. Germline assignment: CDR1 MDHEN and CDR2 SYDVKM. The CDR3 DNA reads TGTGCCAGCAGTTCCGGGACTAGGAGGGGGGAGACCCAGTACTTC. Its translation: CASSSGTRRGETQYF.

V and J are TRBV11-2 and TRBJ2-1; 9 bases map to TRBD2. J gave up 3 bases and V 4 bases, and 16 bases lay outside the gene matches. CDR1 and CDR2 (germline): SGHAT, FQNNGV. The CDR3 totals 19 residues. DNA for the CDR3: TGTGCCAGCAGCTCCCTAGATCCGAGGGGACTAGCTCTCTACAATGAGCAGTTCTTC. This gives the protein CASSSLDPRGLALYNEQFF.

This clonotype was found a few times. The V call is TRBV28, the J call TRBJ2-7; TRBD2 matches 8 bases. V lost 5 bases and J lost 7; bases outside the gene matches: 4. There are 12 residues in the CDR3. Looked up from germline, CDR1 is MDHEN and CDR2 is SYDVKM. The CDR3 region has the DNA TGTGCCAGCAGTCGGGAGGGATGGGAGCAGTACTTC. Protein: CASSREGWEQYF.

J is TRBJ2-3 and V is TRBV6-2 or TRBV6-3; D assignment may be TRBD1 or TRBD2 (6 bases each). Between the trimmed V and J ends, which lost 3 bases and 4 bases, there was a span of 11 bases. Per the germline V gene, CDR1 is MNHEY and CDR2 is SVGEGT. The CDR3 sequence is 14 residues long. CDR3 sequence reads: CASSYGGHADTQYF. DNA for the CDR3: TGTGCCAGCAGTTATGGGGGGCACGCAGATACGCAGTATTTT.